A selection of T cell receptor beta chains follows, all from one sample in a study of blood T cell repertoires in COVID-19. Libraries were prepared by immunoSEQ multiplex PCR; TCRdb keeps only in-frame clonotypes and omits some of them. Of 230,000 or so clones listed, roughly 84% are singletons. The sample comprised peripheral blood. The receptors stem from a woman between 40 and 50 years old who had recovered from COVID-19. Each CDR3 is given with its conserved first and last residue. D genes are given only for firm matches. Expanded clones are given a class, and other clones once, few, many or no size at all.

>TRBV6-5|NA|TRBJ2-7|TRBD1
TGTGCCAGCAGCCCGGACAGGGGGCGATCGCATGAGCAGTACTTC
CASSPDRGRSHEQYF
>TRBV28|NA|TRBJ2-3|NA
TGTGCCAGCAGTTCACAGGGTTGGACGCAGTATTTT
CASSSQGWTQYF
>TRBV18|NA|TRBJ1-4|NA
TGTGCCAGCTCACGCCAGGGTGGGAATGAAAAACTGTTTTTT
CASSRQGGNEKLFF
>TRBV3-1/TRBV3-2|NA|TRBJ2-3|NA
TGTGCCAGCAGCCAAGGTCTAGCCCAAACCACAGATACGCAGTATTTT
CASSQGLAQTTDTQYF
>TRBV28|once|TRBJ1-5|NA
TGTGCCAGCAGGTTCGACAGGAGCAATCAGCCCCAGCATTTT
CASRFDRSNQPQHF
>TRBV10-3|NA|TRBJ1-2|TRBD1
TGTGCCATCAGTGAGAGCACAGGGGGCTTCTATGGCTACACCTTC
CAISESTGGFYGYTF
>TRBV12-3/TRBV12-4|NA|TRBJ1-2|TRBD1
TGTGCCAGCAGCGGGACAGACTATGGCTACACCTTC
CASSGTDYGYTF
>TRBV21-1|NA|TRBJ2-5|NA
TGTGCCAGCAGCTTGCAGGGGGGAGAGACCCAGTACTTC
CASSLQGGETQYF
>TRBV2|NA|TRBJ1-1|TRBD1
TGTGCCAGCAGTTTAAGGGGGACAGGGGGTGCTGAAGCTTTCTTT
CASSLRGTGGAEAFF
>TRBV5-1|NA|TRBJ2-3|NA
TGCGCCAGCAGCTTCCAGGGGATCAGCACAGATACGCAGTATTTT
CASSFQGISTDTQYF
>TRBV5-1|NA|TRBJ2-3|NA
TGCGCCAGCAGCTTGGCCGGGGTTGGGGGCACAGATACGCAGTATTTT
CASSLAGVGGTDTQYF
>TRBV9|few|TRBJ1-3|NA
TGTGCCAGCAGCCCGCGAGCGCCAGCTGGAAACACCATATATTTT
CASSPRAPAGNTIYF
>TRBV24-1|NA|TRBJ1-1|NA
TGTGCCACCAGTGACACTGACAGGACGACCATCTCGAGTGACACTGAAGCTTTCTTT
CATSDTDRTTISSDTEAFF
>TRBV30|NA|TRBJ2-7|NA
TGTGCCTGGAGCACAGGGTTGGACGAGCAGTACTTC
CAWSTGLDEQYF
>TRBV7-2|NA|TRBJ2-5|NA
TGTGCCAGCAGCTTAGTGGCGGCTACCCAAGAGACCCAGTACTTC
CASSLVAATQETQYF
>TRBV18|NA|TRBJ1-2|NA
TGTGCCAGCTCACCAAACAGGTTTGATGGCTACACCTTC
CASSPNRFDGYTF
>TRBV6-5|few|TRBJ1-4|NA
TGTGCCACCGCGGGGGTGGCTAATGAAAAACTGTTTTTT
CATAGVANEKLFF
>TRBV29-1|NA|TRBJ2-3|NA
TGCAGCGTTGCGGACTTTGACTACCCACTGAATACGCAGTATTTT
CSVADFDYPLNTQYF
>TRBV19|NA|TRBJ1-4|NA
TGTGCCACTAGACAGGATGAAAAACTGTTTTTT
CATRQDEKLFF
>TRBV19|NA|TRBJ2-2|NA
TGTGCCAGTAGCCTGGTGGGGGGGAACACCGGGGAGCTGTTTTTT
CASSLVGGNTGELFF
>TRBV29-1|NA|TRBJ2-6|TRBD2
TGCAGCGTTGGTTCTGGCGGGGGGGCGTCCGGGGCCAACGTCCTGACTTTC
CSVGSGGGASGANVLTF
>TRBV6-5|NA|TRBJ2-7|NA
TGTGCCAGCTGGTCATCAACAAACGAGCAGTACTTC
CASWSSTNEQYF
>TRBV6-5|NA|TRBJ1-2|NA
TGTGCCAGCAGTCCCACAACGAACTATGGCTACACCTTC
CASSPTTNYGYTF